These 13 T cell receptor beta chains came from one sample sequenced in a study of blood T cell repertoires in COVID-19. The protocol was immunoSEQ multiplex PCR, while the TCRdb copy is restricted to in-frame clones and leaves out a portion. The sample includes fewer than 150,000 clones, about 79% of them seen just once. Sequencing was performed on peripheral blood. Receptor source: a man between 65 and 85 years old with acute or convalescent COVID-19.

The chain recombines TRBV27 with TRBJ1-6; D gene unclear. V was cut by 7 bases and J by 1 base, with 8 bases left in between. Germline lookup yields CDR1 MNHEY and CDR2 SMNVEV (reference sequence). The CDR3 is 14 amino acids. The CDR3 sequence: CASKPGSYNSPLHF. As DNA, the CDR3 is TGTGCCAGCAAACCGGGGTCCTATAATTCACCCCTCCACTTT.

Comment on this clone: The sample contains more than one DNA sequence encoding this CDR3. J is TRBJ2-3 and V is TRBV28, with D possibly TRBD2 on 5 matching bases. The CDR3 spans 13 residues. The germline V gene has CDR1 MDHEN and CDR2 SYDVKM. The V end was cut by 6 bases, the J end by 0 bases, with 7 bases between. The CDR3 here is CASSSGSTDTQYF. Written as DNA, the CDR3 is TGTGCCAGCAGCAGCGGAAGCACAGATACGCAGTATTTT.

This rearrangement joins TRBV7-2 to TRBJ2-1; TRBD1 aligns across 7 bases. There are 14 residues in the CDR3. Looked up from germline, CDR1 is SGHTA and CDR2 is FQGNSA. Trimming cost V 1 base and J 10 bases; bases outside gene matches: 7. DNA of the CDR3: TGTGCCAGCAGCTTAGGGCGAGGGGGCCGGGAGCAGTTCTTC. This codes for CASSLGRGGREQFF.

Here the CDR3 reads CASSKRHPGQGINSPLHF. The CDR3 DNA follows: TGTGCCAGCAGCAAAAGGCACCCGGGACAGGGGATAAATTCACCCCTCCACTTT. This chain links TRBV21-1 with TRBJ1-6; whether TRBD1, the table's D call, matches the DNA was not checked. TRBV21-1 is classified as a pseudogene. The CDR3 runs 18 residues.

This clone was found a few times. The CDR3 coding sequence is TGTGCCAGCAGTTATGGACGACTAGCGGGGGCAGAGACCCAGTACTTC. Its translation: CASSYGRLAGAETQYF. The chain joins TRBV6-5 to TRBJ2-5, with 12 bases lining up with TRBD2. Trimming removed 3 bases from V and 4 bases from J; junction bases left unmatched: 6. CDR1 and CDR2 from the germline V gene are MNHEY and SVGAGI. The CDR3 loop spans 16 amino acids.

This chain joins TRBV5-1 and TRBJ2-5, with a tentative D call TRBD2 (6 bases). Per the germline V gene, CDR1 is SGHRS and CDR2 is YFSETQ. This CDR3 has 14 amino acids. Trimming cost V 4 bases and J 5 bases, with 15 bases left between them. In nucleotides, the CDR3 is TGCGCCAGCAGCCCGGGTGGGAGGCAGGAGACCCAGTACTTC. Protein product: CASSPGGRQETQYF.

The table lists this clone with a few counts. J is TRBJ1-2 and V is TRBV7-8; the D gene is possibly TRBD1 (6 bases). The length of the CDR3 is 15 residues. The V end was cut by 1 base, the J end by 5 bases, with 14 bases between. CDR1 is SGHVS and CDR2 is FQNEAQ in the germline V gene. The CDR3 loop is CASSLEGRTAYGYTF. Written as DNA, the CDR3 is TGTGCCAGCAGCTTAGAGGGACGGACAGCGTATGGCTACACCTTC.

The rearrangement joins TRBV5-4 to TRBJ1-2; 7 positions match TRBD1. From germline, CDR1 is SGHNT and CDR2 YYREEE (reference sequence). The V and J ends lost 3 bases and 8 bases, in that order; junction bases with no gene match: 7. The CDR3 contains 13 residues. This CDR3 reads CASSWDSYGGYTF. CDR3 bases: TGTGCCAGCAGCTGGGACAGCTATGGCGGCTACACCTTC.

The chain couples TRBV7-2 to TRBJ1-2; no clear D. Trimming stripped 1 base from V and 0 bases from J, with 9 bases between. Germline CDR1 and CDR2: SGHTA and FQGNSA. This CDR3 contains 15 residues. This CDR3 is CASSLGAGTNYGYTF. DNA for the CDR3: TGTGCCAGCAGCTTAGGGGCAGGAACTAACTATGGCTACACCTTC.

The genes are TRBV27 and TRBJ2-5; 12 bases are shared with TRBD2. CDR3 length: 19 amino acids. Germline values: CDR1 MNHEY, CDR2 SMNVEV (reference sequence). Trimming at V came to 0 bases and at J to 4 bases, leaving 12 bases not matched to a gene. The CDR3 loop is CASSLSMAASGGAGETQYF. The CDR3, as DNA: TGTGCCAGCAGTTTATCGATGGCCGCTAGCGGGGGGGCCGGAGAGACCCAGTACTTC.

The chain is built from TRBV5-6 and TRBJ2-1; a possible D gene is TRBD2 (5 bases). The length of the CDR3 is 13 residues. The V gene lost 0 bases and the J gene lost 6 bases, with 7 bases spanning the gap. The germline V gene encodes CDR1 SGHDT and CDR2 YYEEEE. CDR3 amino acids: CASSLVGINEQFF. CDR3 nucleotides: TGTGCCAGCAGCTTGGTCGGGATCAATGAGCAGTTCTTC.

V and J are TRBV19 and TRBJ1-2, with 9 bases identical to TRBD1. The CDR3 is 14 amino acids. The J segment lost 8 bases and the V segment lost 6 bases, leaving 10 bases of the junction unmatched. Germline CDR1 is LNHDA and CDR2 is SQIVND (reference sequence). CDR3: CASSRDRVLGGYTF. In DNA, the CDR3 is TGTGCCAGTAGCCGGGACAGGGTTTTAGGAGGCTACACCTTC.

CDR3 residues: CASSVRDATGELFF. CDR3 nucleotides: TGTGCCAGCAGCGTTAGAGATGCCACCGGGGAGCTGTTTTTT. The rearrangement joins TRBV9 to TRBJ2-2; no clear D gene. The ends were cut back, 2 bases at V and 4 bases at J, with 9 bases in the middle. CDR3 length: 14 amino acids. Germline CDR1 is SGDLS and CDR2 is YYNGEE.